The 2 T cell receptor beta chains reported below all come from one sample, sequenced in a study of blood T cell repertoires in COVID-19. TCRdb's copy holds only in-frame clones and misses some; the assay was immunoSEQ multiplex PCR. This table holds some 300,000 clones, about 91% found once. Sequencing was performed on peripheral blood. These TCRs come from a woman aged 25 to 39 who had recovered from COVID-19.

V is TRBV28 and J is TRBJ1-2; no clear D. Trimming left V 8 bases short and J 7 bases short, with 14 bases between. The CDR3 covers 12 residues. Looked up from germline, CDR1 is MDHEN and CDR2 is SYDVKM. CDR3 coding DNA: TGTGCCAGCGATTATCCGCGGGGTGGCTACACCTTC. Amino acid sequence: CASDYPRGGYTF.

V is TRBV5-1 and J is TRBJ1-1; 8 bases match TRBD1. CDR1 is SGHRS and CDR2 is YFSETQ in the germline V gene. The trim removed 4 bases at V and 2 bases at J, leaving 10 bases unmatched. The CDR3 length is 16 residues. As DNA, the CDR3 is TGCGCCAGCAGCCCTAAACCCCAGGGGGCAAACACTGAAGCTTTCTTT. This gives the protein CASSPKPQGANTEAFF.